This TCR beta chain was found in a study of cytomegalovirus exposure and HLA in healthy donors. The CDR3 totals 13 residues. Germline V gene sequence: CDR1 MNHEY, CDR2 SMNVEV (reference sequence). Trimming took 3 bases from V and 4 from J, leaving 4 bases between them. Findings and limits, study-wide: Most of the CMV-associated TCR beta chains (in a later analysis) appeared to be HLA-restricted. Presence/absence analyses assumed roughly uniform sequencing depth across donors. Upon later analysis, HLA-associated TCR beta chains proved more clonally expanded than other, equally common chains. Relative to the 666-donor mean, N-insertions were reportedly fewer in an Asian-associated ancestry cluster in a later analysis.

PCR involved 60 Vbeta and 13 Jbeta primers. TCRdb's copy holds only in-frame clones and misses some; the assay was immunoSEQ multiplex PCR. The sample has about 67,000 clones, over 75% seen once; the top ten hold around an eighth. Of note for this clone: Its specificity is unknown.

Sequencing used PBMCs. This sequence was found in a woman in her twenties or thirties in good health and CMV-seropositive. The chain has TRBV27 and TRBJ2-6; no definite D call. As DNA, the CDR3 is TGTGCCAGCAGTTTTAGCGGGGCCAACGTCCTGACTTTC. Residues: CASSFSGANVLTF.